The 30 T cell receptor beta chains in this list originate from one sample, sequenced in a study of blood T cell repertoires in COVID-19. Only in-frame clones appear in the TCRdb table, and some are missing; sequencing was by immunoSEQ multiplex PCR. This sample carries about 190,000 clones, around 73% of them seen once, and the ten largest clones take 17%. Sequencing used PBMCs or T cells enriched from blood (not recorded which). All receptors derive from a woman in her forties or fifties who had recovered from COVID-19.

CDR3 loop: CASSFSGTENSPLHF. CDR3 DNA sequence: TGTGCCAGCAGTTTTTCCGGGACAGAAAATTCACCCCTCCACTTT. The chain recombines TRBV28 with TRBJ1-6; 7 nucleotides agree with TRBD1. This CDR3 has 15 residues. V lost 3 bases and J lost 7; bases outside the gene matches: 6. Germline CDR1 and CDR2: MDHEN and SYDVKM.

The chain links TRBV9 to TRBJ1-3, with D unresolved. Trimming took 0 bases from V and 3 from J, leaving 16 bases between them. Germline loops: CDR1 SGDLS, CDR2 YYNGEE. The CDR3 covers 17 residues. In nucleotides, the CDR3 is TGTGCCAGCAGCGTAGTGGGGAGTGGAGGAGGTGGAAACACCATATATTTT. This codes for CASSVVGSGGGGNTIYF.

The chain joins TRBV27 to TRBJ2-7, with TRBD2 matching over 11 bases. The CDR3 length is 17 residues. Looked up from germline, CDR1 is MNHEY and CDR2 is SMNVEV (reference sequence). J lost 4 bases, V lost 4 bases, and 12 bases had no gene match. Here the CDR3 DNA reads TGTGCCAGCAGTTCCCCAACCTCTAGCGGGAGGTGGTACGAGCAGTACTTC. Amino acids: CASSSPTSSGRWYEQYF.

CDR3 nucleotides: TGTGCCAGCAGCCGATCTGGACAGGGGAACTACGAGCAGTACTTC. As protein: CASSRSGQGNYEQYF. This rearrangement joins TRBV3-1 (or the pseudogene TRBV3-2) to TRBJ2-7; 9 positions match TRBD1. Trimming cost V 4 bases and J 3 bases; bases outside gene matches: 7. The CDR3 is 15 amino acids. The germline V gene has CDR1 LGHDT and CDR2 YNNKEL (reference sequence).

In this sample, this clone turned up once. The V call is TRBV10-2, the J call TRBJ1-5; D might be TRBD1 (5 bases). The CDR3 length is 18 residues. Trimming shortened V by 0 bases and J by 0 bases, and 15 bases separated the two germline ends. Germline V gene lookup returns CDR1 WSHSY and CDR2 SAAADI. The CDR3 bases are TGCGCCAGCAGTGAGTCTGGGGGGGTGGGGAATAGCAATCAGCCCCAGCATTTT. It is translated as CASSESGGVGNSNQPQHF.

The J gene is TRBJ2-7, the V gene TRBV5-5, with TRBD2 identical over 9 bases. V was pared by 2 bases and J by 2 bases, with 2 bases of the junction left unmatched. The CDR3 consists of 14 residues. Germline CDR1 reads SGHKS; CDR2 reads YYEKEE (reference sequence). The CDR3 sequence: CASSFRGRAYEQYF. The DNA for the CDR3 is TGTGCCAGCAGCTTCCGCGGGAGGGCCTACGAGCAGTACTTC.

This clone was seen just once. This chain uses TRBV7-3 with TRBJ2-1; 11 nucleotides match TRBD2. Germline V gene sequence: CDR1 SGHTA, CDR2 FQGTGA. This CDR3 is 15 amino acids long. V lost 6 bases and J lost 5; bases outside the gene matches: 6. The CDR3 DNA follows: TGTGCCAGCAGGATCGGGACTAGCGGAAACAATGAGCAGTTCTTC. Translating it yields CASRIGTSGNNEQFF.

The genes are TRBV24-1 and TRBJ2-5; 11 positions agree with TRBD2. CDR3 length equals 14 residues. Germline trimming cut 5 bases from V and 5 bases from J; bases unmatched to any gene: 3. CDR1 and CDR2 (germline): KGHDR, SFDVKD. The CDR3 protein is CATSVAGGPETQYF. The CDR3 nucleotides read TGTGCCACCAGTGTAGCGGGAGGGCCGGAGACCCAGTACTTC.

V is TRBV6-2 or TRBV6-3 and J is TRBJ1-5, with D unresolved. Germline CDR1 reads MNHEY; CDR2 reads SVGEGT. The V end lost 0 bases, the J end lost 0 bases, and 18 bases lay between the germline ends. The length of the CDR3 is 19 residues. The CDR3 DNA is TGTGCCAGCAGTTACTCGAAACAGCGGAAACACTATAGCAATCAGCCCCAGCATTTT. Its protein product is CASSYSKQRKHYSNQPQHF.

This chain links TRBV4-1 with TRBJ1-4, with 11 bases fitting TRBD1. The CDR3 spans 17 residues. Germline V gene data show CDR1 as MGHRA and CDR2 as YSYEKL. V lost 5 bases and J lost 7; bases outside the gene matches: 12. CDR3 amino acids: CASSLRGDRGTGEKLFF. DNA of the CDR3: TGCGCCAGCAGCTTGCGAGGGGACAGGGGGACGGGTGAAAAACTGTTTTTT.

J is TRBJ1-1 and V is TRBV19; D possibly corresponds to TRBD1 (5 bases). CDR3 size: 15 residues. The V end lost 4 bases, the J end lost 3 bases, and 15 bases lay between the germline ends. The germline V gene has CDR1 LNHDA and CDR2 SQIVND (reference sequence). CDR3: CASSTPMKGDTEAFF. The CDR3 DNA reads TGTGCCAGTAGTACCCCCATGAAAGGGGACACTGAAGCTTTCTTT.

The rearrangement links TRBV29-1 to TRBJ2-5, with D possibly matching TRBD1 (6 bases). This CDR3 comprises 14 residues. Germline-derived CDR1 and CDR2 are SQVTM and ANQGSEA. V lost 7 bases, J lost 1 base, and 16 bases lay in between. CDR3: CSAKQGSGQETQYF. The DNA for the CDR3 is TGCAGCGCCAAACAGGGAAGCGGCCAAGAGACCCAGTACTTC.

The V call is TRBV5-1, the J call TRBJ2-3; D ambiguous. The CDR3 spans 16 residues. V was trimmed by 0 bases and J by 3 bases, leaving 14 bases between them. CDR1 and CDR2 (germline): SGHRS, YFSETQ. DNA of the CDR3: TGCGCCAGCAGCTTGGGGCAGACTCAACGGACAGATACGCAGTATTTT. This codes for CASSLGQTQRTDTQYF.

The gene calls are TRBV5-4 and TRBJ1-1, with 9 nucleotides matching TRBD1. Germline V CDR1 and CDR2: SGHNT, YYREEE (reference sequence). This CDR3 is 15 amino acids long. V trimming: 2 bases; J trimming: 4 bases; junction bases outside the gene matches: 6. CDR3 nucleotide sequence: TGTGCCAGCAGCTTACCCGGACAGGGGCTCACTGAAGCTTTCTTT. Encoded protein: CASSLPGQGLTEAFF.

CDR3 bases: TGTGCCAGCAGCAAAGGACTAGCCCAAGAGACCCAGTACTTC. Its protein product is CASSKGLAQETQYF. The chain employs TRBV9 and TRBJ2-5; TRBD2 agrees at 8 bases. V was clipped by 4 bases and J by 1 base; unmatched bases: 3. Germline values: CDR1 SGDLS, CDR2 YYNGEE. This CDR3 has 14 amino acids.

A note on this clone: Relative to the germline gene, one junction end is altered; a read error may explain this. The chain couples TRBV29-1 to TRBJ2-1; no clear D gene. The germline gives CDR1 SQVTM, CDR2 ANQGSEA. The CDR3 runs 14 residues. The CDR3 coding sequence is TGCAGTGTTGTGACTTCAGACTCCTACAATGAGCAGTTCTTC. Translation gives CSVVTSDSYNEQFF.

The V gene is TRBV19, the J gene TRBJ1-6, with unresolved D. Germline assignment: CDR1 LNHDA and CDR2 SQIVND (reference sequence). The CDR3 has 13 residues. V lost 5 bases, J lost 11 bases, and 13 bases lay in between. The CDR3 coding sequence is TGTGCCAGTAGTTTGGCCCCCGGGGCACCCCTCCACTTT. Protein: CASSLAPGAPLHF.

The chain has TRBV11-2 and TRBJ1-4; D gene uncertain. There are 15 residues in the CDR3. V was pared by 5 bases and J by 1 base, with 11 bases between. Per germline, CDR1 SGHAT and CDR2 FQNNGV. In nucleotides, the CDR3 is TGTGCCAGCAGCCGCTTCGGGATAACTAATGAAAAACTGTTTTTT. This encodes CASSRFGITNEKLFF.

This rearrangement joins TRBV28 to TRBJ2-1; 15 bases line up with TRBD2. J lost 9 bases, V lost 2 bases, and 23 bases had no gene match. Germline CDR1 MDHEN, CDR2 SYDVKM. The CDR3 sequence is 22 residues long. This CDR3 reads CASSLGLAGGPKKQRVGTEQFF. The CDR3, as DNA: TGTGCCAGCAGTTTAGGACTAGCGGGAGGGCCGAAGAAGCAGCGGGTAGGGACTGAGCAGTTCTTC.

The rearrangement joins TRBV9 to TRBJ2-7, with D maybe TRBD1 (6 bases). CDR1 is SGDLS, CDR2 YYNGEE, per germline. The CDR3 runs 13 residues. The germline V and J ends were trimmed by 7 bases and 0 bases, with 11 bases remaining between them. CDR3 in DNA: TGTGCCAGCTCCCAGGACAGCTCCTACGAGCAGTACTTC. Amino acids: CASSQDSSYEQYF.

This rearrangement joins TRBV6-2 or TRBV6-3 to TRBJ1-1, with D unclear. Trimming took off 2 bases at V and 0 bases at J, with 13 bases between the two ends. Germline CDR1 MNHEY, CDR2 SVGEGT. The CDR3 has 16 residues. The CDR3 loop is CASSYRPGGMNTEAFF. DNA of the CDR3: TGTGCCAGCAGTTACCGTCCGGGAGGCATGAACACTGAAGCTTTCTTT.

The chain uses TRBV7-2 and TRBJ1-6; D unclear. Germline V gene sequence: CDR1 SGHTA, CDR2 FQGNSA. CDR3 size: 13 residues. The V and J ends lost 0 bases and 8 bases respectively, with 5 bases between them. CDR3 protein: CASSLAQDSPLHF. DNA for the CDR3: TGTGCCAGCAGCTTAGCGCAGGATTCACCCCTCCACTTT.

As regards this clone: The identical CDR3 is also encoded by other nucleotide sequences in the sample. V is TRBV5-6 and J is TRBJ2-7; TRBD1 matches 10 bases. The CDR3 sequence is 14 residues long. Germline loops: CDR1 SGHDT, CDR2 YYEEEE. V lost 1 base and J lost 5; bases outside the gene matches: 3. The CDR3: CASSLRQGANEQYF. The CDR3 DNA sequence: TGTGCCAGCAGCTTGCGACAGGGGGCCAACGAGCAGTACTTC.

The gene calls are TRBV10-1 and TRBJ1-1, with 7 nucleotides matching TRBD1. Germline CDR1 WNHNN, CDR2 SYGVQD (reference sequence). The length of the CDR3 is 17 residues. V lost 5 bases, J lost 4 bases, and 16 bases stayed unmatched. CDR3 region: CASSSDRYRGVGTEAFF. Here the CDR3 DNA reads TGCGCCAGCAGTTCGGACAGGTACAGGGGTGTCGGCACTGAAGCTTTCTTT.

This chain uses TRBV7-2 with TRBJ2-1; TRBD2 aligns across 12 bases. The V gene's germline CDR1 is SGHTA and CDR2 FQGNSA. This CDR3 is built from 18 residues. Trimming cost V 1 base and J 0 bases; bases outside gene matches: 4. CDR3 in DNA: TGTGCCAGCAGCTTAGGTCTAGCGGGAGGGGTCTCCTACAATGAGCAGTTCTTC. It encodes CASSLGLAGGVSYNEQFF.

This chain uses TRBV30 with TRBJ2-2; the match to TRBD2 covers 14 bases. This CDR3 contains 14 residues. CDR1 and CDR2 from the germline V gene are GTSNPN and SVGIG (reference sequence). V lost 5 bases, J lost 5 bases, and 1 base stayed unmatched. The CDR3 DNA follows: TGTGCCTGGGGACTAGCGGGAGGTACCGGGGAGCTGTTTTTT. Amino acids: CAWGLAGGTGELFF.

V usage is TRBV5-1 and J usage is TRBJ2-5, with a possible D match to TRBD1 (6 bases). With 4 bases removed from V and 1 base from J, the gap between germline ends came to 11 bases. There are 14 residues in the CDR3. Germline V gene data show CDR1 as SGHRS and CDR2 as YFSETQ. The CDR3 is CASSRTQGQETQYF. The CDR3 coding sequence is TGCGCCAGCAGCCGCACACAGGGCCAAGAGACCCAGTACTTC.

This clone was picked up a small number of times. This sequence joins TRBV30 and TRBJ1-4; 7 bases agree with TRBD1. V gave up 2 bases and J gave up 3 bases; unmatched junction bases: 3. The CDR3 has 14 amino acids. CDR1 GTSNPN and CDR2 SVGIG come from the germline V gene (reference sequence). CDR3 residues: CAWSPGGSNEKLFF. The DNA for the CDR3 is TGTGCCTGGAGTCCAGGGGGTTCTAATGAAAAACTGTTTTTT. Looking up the rest from reference TRBV30 and TRBJ1-4 gives the full variable domain: SQTIHQWPATLVQPVGSPLSLECTVEGTSNPNLYWYRQAAGRGLQLLFYSVGIGQISSEVPQNLSASRPQDRQFILSSKKLLLSDSGFYLCAWSPGGSNEKLFFGSGTQLSVL.

This sequence joins TRBV10-3 and TRBJ1-1; 8 bases line up with TRBD1. With V trimmed by 6 bases and J by 6 bases, 6 bases remained unmatched. The length of the CDR3 is 13 residues. CDR1 is ENHRY, CDR2 SYGVKD, per germline. The CDR3 sequence: CAIRPGGGSEAFF. For the CDR3, the DNA is TGTGCCATCAGGCCAGGGGGCGGGTCTGAAGCTTTCTTT.

The chain carries TRBV19 and TRBJ2-3; 11 bases are shared with TRBD2. Losses at the gene ends were 5 bases for V and 0 bases for J; bases not matched to a gene: 10. The length of the CDR3 is 18 residues. In germline, CDR1 is LNHDA, CDR2 SQIVND (reference sequence). The CDR3 DNA sequence: TGTGCCAGTAGTCGGCCGGGTGCTAGCGGGAGGAGCACAGATACGCAGTATTTT. Translation: CASSRPGASGRSTDTQYF.